A selection of T cell receptor beta chains follows, all from one sample in a study of shared clonotypes between healthy human individuals. TCRdb keeps only in-frame clones here, not all; method: immunoSEQ multiplex PCR. Of roughly 300,000 clones in the sample, about 70% are singletons; the top ten hold 10%. The sequenced sample was memory CD4+ T cells sorted from blood. Receptor source: a man aged 25 to 40 in good health. Both conserved end residues are part of each CDR3. D genes are given only for firm matches. Clone size is shown for a subset of rows, as once, few, many or a class of expanded clone.

v_gene: TRBV27
j_gene: TRBJ1-1
len: 15
abundance: NA
d_gene: NA
CDR3nt: TGTGCCAGCAGTTCGACGGGGGTGGGCCCCACTGAAGCTTTCTTT
CDR3aa: CASSSTGVGPTEAFF

v_gene: TRBV19
j_gene: TRBJ1-3
len: 15
abundance: NA
d_gene: NA
CDR3nt: TGTGCCAGTAGTAGCGGTTCCGCGTTGGATTACACCATATATTTT
CDR3aa: CASSSGSALDYTIYF

v_gene: TRBV18
j_gene: TRBJ2-5
len: 11
abundance: NA
d_gene: NA
CDR3nt: TGTGCCAGCTCAATGGTGGAGACCCAGTACTTC
CDR3aa: CASSMVETQYF

v_gene: TRBV10-3
j_gene: TRBJ2-7
len: 13
abundance: NA
d_gene: NA
CDR3nt: TGTGCCATCAAAGAGGCCGTTCCCTACGAGCAGTACTTC
CDR3aa: CAIKEAVPYEQYF

v_gene: TRBV30
j_gene: TRBJ2-1
len: 16
abundance: few
d_gene: NA
CDR3nt: TGTGCCTGGAGTGTAGGCGGGCCTATCTCCTACAATGAGCAGTTCTTC
CDR3aa: CAWSVGGPISYNEQFF

v_gene: TRBV5-1
j_gene: TRBJ2-7
len: 14
abundance: few
d_gene: NA
CDR3nt: TGCGCCAGCAGCTTGGGCGCAGAATTCTACGAGCAGTACTTC
CDR3aa: CASSLGAEFYEQYF

v_gene: TRBV18
j_gene: TRBJ1-5
len: 13
abundance: NA
d_gene: TRBD1
CDR3nt: TGTGCCAGCTCACTTGACAGGGATCAGCCCCAGCATTTT
CDR3aa: CASSLDRDQPQHF

v_gene: TRBV2
j_gene: TRBJ2-1
len: 13
abundance: NA
d_gene: NA
CDR3nt: TGTGCCAGCAAGACTTCCTCCTACAATGAGCAGTTCTTC
CDR3aa: CASKTSSYNEQFF

v_gene: TRBV7-6
j_gene: TRBJ2-3
len: 14
abundance: once
d_gene: NA
CDR3nt: TGTGCCAGCAGCGAATCAACAAGGAGGGGTACGCAGTATTTT
CDR3aa: CASSESTRRGTQYF

v_gene: TRBV7-2
j_gene: TRBJ2-1
len: 16
abundance: once
d_gene: TRBD1
CDR3nt: TGTGCCAGCAGCTTAACGGACAGGGGTGGGTTCAATGAGCAGTTCTTC
CDR3aa: CASSLTDRGGFNEQFF

v_gene: TRBV30
j_gene: TRBJ1-3
len: 13
abundance: once
d_gene: NA
CDR3nt: TGTGCCTGGAGTGGCCACTCTGGAAACACCATATATTTT
CDR3aa: CAWSGHSGNTIYF

v_gene: TRBV7-8
j_gene: TRBJ1-4
len: 16
abundance: NA
d_gene: NA
CDR3nt: TGTGCCAGCAGCTCCCGGATCTCTGCAACTAATGAAAAACTGTTTTTT
CDR3aa: CASSSRISATNEKLFF

v_gene: TRBV5-1
j_gene: TRBJ2-7
len: 14
abundance: NA
d_gene: NA
CDR3nt: TGCGCCAGCAGCGAGCAGACGGGCTCCTACGAGCAGTACTTC
CDR3aa: CASSEQTGSYEQYF

v_gene: TRBV7-5
j_gene: TRBJ2-1
len: 14
abundance: NA
d_gene: NA
CDR3nt: NA
CDR3aa: CVRSQVGPGNEQFF

v_gene: TRBV9
j_gene: TRBJ2-7
len: 17
abundance: NA
d_gene: TRBD2
CDR3nt: TGTGCCAGCAGCGTAGACAGTAACGCGGGGGTTCTACACGAGCAGTACTTC
CDR3aa: CASSVDSNAGVLHEQYF

v_gene: TRBV7-2
j_gene: TRBJ2-7
len: 14
abundance: NA
d_gene: TRBD2
CDR3nt: TGTGCCAGCAGCTTTAGCGGGAGCTCCTACGAGCAGTACTTC
CDR3aa: CASSFSGSSYEQYF

v_gene: TRBV6-5
j_gene: TRBJ2-5
len: 14
abundance: NA
d_gene: TRBD2
CDR3nt: TGTGCCAGCAGCCCTGGGACTAGCGTGGAGACCCAGTACTTC
CDR3aa: CASSPGTSVETQYF

v_gene: TRBV6-4
j_gene: TRBJ2-1
len: 16
abundance: NA
d_gene: TRBD2
CDR3nt: TGTGCCAGCAGCGATGGTACTAGCGGAGCTTACAATGAGCAGTTCTTC
CDR3aa: CASSDGTSGAYNEQFF

v_gene: TRBV6-1
j_gene: TRBJ1-1
len: 15
abundance: NA
d_gene: NA
CDR3nt: TGTGCCAGCAGGGATCCGGGACATAAGAACACTGAAGCTTTCTTT
CDR3aa: CASRDPGHKNTEAFF

v_gene: TRBV7-9
j_gene: TRBJ2-2
len: 16
abundance: few
d_gene: NA
CDR3nt: TGTGCCAGCAGCCCCCCTCTGGGGCCCGGGACCGGGGAGCTGTTTTTT
CDR3aa: CASSPPLGPGTGELFF

v_gene: TRBV2
j_gene: TRBJ2-5
len: 12
abundance: many
d_gene: NA
CDR3nt: TGTGCCAGCAGTAGTGGGAGGGAGACCCAGTACTTC
CDR3aa: CASSSGRETQYF

v_gene: TRBV2
j_gene: TRBJ1-3
len: 15
abundance: NA
d_gene: TRBD1
CDR3nt: TGTGCCAGCAGCGCCGACAGGGGAGCCGGAAACACCATATATTTT
CDR3aa: CASSADRGAGNTIYF

v_gene: TRBV7-6
j_gene: TRBJ2-5
len: 12
abundance: NA
d_gene: NA
CDR3nt: TGTGCCAGCAGCTTAGTCGAAGAGACCCAGTACTTC
CDR3aa: CASSLVEETQYF

v_gene: TRBV7-9
j_gene: TRBJ2-7
len: 14
abundance: NA
d_gene: NA
CDR3nt: TGTGCCAGCAGCTCAAGAGGGTCGGGACACGAGCAGTACTTC
CDR3aa: CASSSRGSGHEQYF

v_gene: TRBV2
j_gene: TRBJ2-3
len: 15
abundance: few
d_gene: NA
CDR3nt: TGTGCCAGCAGTTACAGGGAAGGTAGCACAGATACGCAGTATTTT
CDR3aa: CASSYREGSTDTQYF